The text below deals with one T cell receptor beta chain. CDR3 length: 14 amino acids. Germline V lookup: CDR1 MDHEN, CDR2 SYDVKM. Deletions cut 4 bases from V and 6 bases from J, with 15 bases between. The second PCR ran about 6 to 12 cycles with a sample-barcoded 5' primer and J-beta primers. TCRdb reprocessed the 5' RACE reads via MiXCR and lists one record per CDR3 protein. The repertoire holds approximately 730,000 distinct CDR3 sequences, with about 40% as singletons. This specimen comes from a study of blood T cells in healthy people across ages. J is TRBJ1-2 and V is TRBV28; D is unclear. Sequenced: blood. This receptor was identified in a woman aged 55-69 years in good health. The CDR3 DNA is TGTGCCAGCAGTTCCCCCTCTGGGCTAAATGGCTACACCTTC. This sequence encodes CASSSPSGLNGYTF.